This T cell receptor beta chain was documented in a study of T-cell reconstitution after alpha-beta-depleted transplantation in children. Study-level findings and limits: The authors attributed T-cell counts and diversity one year after transplant mostly to newly produced T cells. Some patients' high day-60 TCRbeta diversity was attributed to recipient cells surviving conditioning.

Library preparation (for TCRbeta) was performed with unique molecular identifiers. TCRdb fed the PCR reads into MiXCR, producing one record per CDR3 protein. The table includes more than 3,000 distinct CDR3 sequences, over 25% detected once. The CDR3 spans 13 residues. V lost 6 bases to trimming and J lost 5 bases; unmatched junction nucleotides: 4. Per the germline V gene, CDR1 is DFQATT and CDR2 is SNEGSKA (reference sequence). In this sample, this clonotype turned up many times. Its matching antigen is unknown. The chain employs TRBV20-1 and TRBJ2-1, with 10 bases aligning to TRBD2. The origin of this receptor is a male patient between 2 and 15 years old who had a stem cell transplant for acute myeloid leukemia, so the T cells may come from the graft donor. The source was PBMCs, mostly from graft donor cells, collected 60 days after TCRalphabeta/CD19-depleted stem cell transplant. DNA of the CDR3: TGCAGTGCCTTAGCGGGAGGTAACAATGAGCAGTTCTTC. It codes for CSALAGGNNEQFF.